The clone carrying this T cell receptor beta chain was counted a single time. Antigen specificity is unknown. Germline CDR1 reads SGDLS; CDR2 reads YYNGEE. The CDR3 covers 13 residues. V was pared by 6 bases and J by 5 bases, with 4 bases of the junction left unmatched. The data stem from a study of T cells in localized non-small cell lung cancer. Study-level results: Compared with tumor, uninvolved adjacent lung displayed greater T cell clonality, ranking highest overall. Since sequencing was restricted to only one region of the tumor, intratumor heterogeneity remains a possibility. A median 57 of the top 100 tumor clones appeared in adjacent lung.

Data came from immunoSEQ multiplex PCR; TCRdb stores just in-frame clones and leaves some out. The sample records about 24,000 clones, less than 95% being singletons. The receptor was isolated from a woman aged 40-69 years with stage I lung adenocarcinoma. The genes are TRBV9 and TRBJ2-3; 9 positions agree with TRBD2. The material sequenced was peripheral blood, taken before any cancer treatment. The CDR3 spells CASTSGNVDTQYF. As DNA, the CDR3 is TGTGCCAGCACTAGCGGGAACGTAGATACGCAGTATTTT.